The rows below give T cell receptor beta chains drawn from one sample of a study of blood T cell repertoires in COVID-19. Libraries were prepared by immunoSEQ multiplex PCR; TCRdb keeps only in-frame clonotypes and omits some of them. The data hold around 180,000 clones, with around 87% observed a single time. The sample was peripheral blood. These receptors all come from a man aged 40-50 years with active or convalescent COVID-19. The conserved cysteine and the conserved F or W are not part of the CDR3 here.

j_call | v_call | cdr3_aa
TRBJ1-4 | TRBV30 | AWSVRGTFRKLF
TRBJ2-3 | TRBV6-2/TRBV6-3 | ASSFGLAGDGIDTQY
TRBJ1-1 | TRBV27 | ASSPTGMDTEAF
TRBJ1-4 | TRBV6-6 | ASSYTTTNEKLF
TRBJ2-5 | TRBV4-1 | ASSQSGTSGTLGTQY
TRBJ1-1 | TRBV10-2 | ASSDWGQGAAEAF
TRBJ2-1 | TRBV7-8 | ASSLARGQYNEQF
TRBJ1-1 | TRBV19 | ASGQGALTEAF
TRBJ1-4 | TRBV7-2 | ASSFLGVNNEKLF
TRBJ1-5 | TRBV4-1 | ASSQVPEQPQH
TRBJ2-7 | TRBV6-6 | ASSYSGQLYEQY
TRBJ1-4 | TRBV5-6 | ASSPVPGQDEKLF
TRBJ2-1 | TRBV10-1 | ASSESKQETGYNEQF
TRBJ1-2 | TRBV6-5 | ASSYQGSNYGYT
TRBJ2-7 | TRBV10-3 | AISLQEREQY
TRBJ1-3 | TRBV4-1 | ASSQEGRSGNTIY
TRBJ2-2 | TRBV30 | AWSVRRGRFTGTGELF
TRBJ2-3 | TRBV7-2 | ASSLTGAADTQY
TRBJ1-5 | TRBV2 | ASRSDRGNQPQH
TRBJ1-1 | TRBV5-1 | ASSLGDRRQTFEAF
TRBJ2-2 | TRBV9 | ASSVASGGATGELF
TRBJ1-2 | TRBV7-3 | ASSPSGTGDGYGYT
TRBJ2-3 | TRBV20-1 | SASDAGVMDTQY
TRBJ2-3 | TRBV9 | ARNTSGGCTDTQY
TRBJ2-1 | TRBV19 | ATERGGPGNEQF
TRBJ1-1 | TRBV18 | ASSPLGQGTEAF
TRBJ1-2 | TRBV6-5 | ASTRTGVRVYGYT
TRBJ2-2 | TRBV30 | AWSLSGPGELF
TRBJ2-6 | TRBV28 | ASSLYGTGVSGANVLT
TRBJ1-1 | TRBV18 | ASSPGQGSNTEAF
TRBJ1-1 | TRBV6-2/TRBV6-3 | ASSNTGTGAPEAF
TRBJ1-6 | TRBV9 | ASSGTGVSPLH